Described below is a single TCR beta chain sequence and its context. The target antigen is unknown. With constant-segment primers, 5'RACE yielded cDNA libraries of TCR alpha and TCR beta that carried sample barcodes and UMIs. TCRdb re-called the 5' RACE reads through MiXCR, storing one row per CDR3 protein. Of approximately 250,000 distinct CDR3 sequences in the sample, less than 20% are singletons; the top ten hold 2% to 2.5%. The V gene's germline CDR1 is MNHEY and CDR2 SVGEGT. The trim removed 2 bases at V and 3 bases at J, leaving 8 bases unmatched. The CDR3 consists of 18 residues. The data are from a study of T-cell memory formation after mild COVID-19. General study results and limits: Largely, contracting CD4+ clones fell within CM and EM, and contracting CD8+ clones within EMRA. Pre-infection memory showed some responding clones, and this suggested that cross-reactive memory joined.

This chain connects TRBV6-2 or TRBV6-3 to TRBJ2-1, with 12 bases fitting TRBD2. The source material was PBMCs or a T cell subset sorted from them (not recorded which). The receptor comes from an adult woman who had mild COVID-19 (a few samples of this study predate the infection). Cell type and time point are not known. The CDR3 loop is CASSYRLAGGRGYNEQFF. As DNA, the CDR3 is TGTGCCAGCAGTTACCGGCTAGCGGGGGGGAGGGGCTACAATGAGCAGTTCTTC.